This T cell receptor (beta chain) was profiled in a study of cytomegalovirus exposure and HLA in healthy donors (TCRdb year 2017). Context from the whole study: In an earlier analysis of roughly 500 of the donors, under 300 Gb of sequence data and just under 120 million unique TCR beta sequences from 180 million or so T cells were reported. An early release that covered about 600 HLA-typed donors contained about 300 gigabases of sequencing data and 75 million to 100 million unique TCR sequences. Among the roughly 390 genotyped donors, around 79% belonged to the genetic ancestry cluster associated with self-reported Caucasian donors. The study aimed to test whether cataloging public T cell receptors could reveal signatures of past pathogen exposure. The study profiled the T cell repertoires of some 610 subjects by immunosequencing and related them to cytomegalovirus serostatus. Along with the roughly 700-subject first cohort, a separate validation cohort of roughly 110 different subjects was used. High-throughput TCR immunosequencing, statistical association of individual TCRs with disease status, and machine learning were combined to predict cytomegalovirus infection status. A later analysis re-analyzed previously published TCR beta repertoires from several hundred donors and added high-resolution HLA genotyping to study TCR occurrence patterns. The later analysis used no new phenotypic data to find candidate immune exposures, relying instead on TCR beta sequences and their occurrence across donors. In an earlier analysis of roughly 580 of the donors, high-throughput TCR beta sequencing was used to judge whether each TCR beta V gene segment behaved as functional or pseudogenic. Donor age, sex, ethnicity and CMV serostatus were collected together with the repertoire data. In a later genetic analysis, genome-wide SNP genotypes for about three fifths of the 666 donors were used, and that subset was treated as a discovery cohort. Every repertoire in the discovery cohort had been generated on one and the same sequencing platform. Both class I and class II loci were covered by HLA typing, at four-digit resolution. Typing coverage varied by locus: about 629-630 donors for A, B, C, DRB1 and DQB1; more than 500 for DQA1; over 600 for DPA1; approximately 470 for DPB1. Roughly 5 DR-DQ haplotypes were handled as single units for association and clustering, since linkage in the cohort was strong. Among 398 genotyped donors of the cohort, an average of roughly 230,000 unique TCR beta nucleotide sequences was sequenced per donor, of which about 18% were non-productive.

CDR1 and CDR2 (SGHDN, FVKESK) derive from the germline V gene. The cysteine opens and the phenylalanine closes a CDR3 of 12 amino acids. Only the CDR3 portion is preserved as DNA: 36 bases, with reading frame beginning at the first base. V is pared back by 4 bases and J by 2 bases, with 4 bases lying between the germline termini. Regarding this clone: The antigen it binds to is not known. Per-base quality was not reported, and no clone a single base away is much larger than it.

The cohort comprised fewer than 750 healthy bone marrow donors. Cohort members were all nominally healthy when sampled, although unrecorded immune exposures were likely present. The donor tested CMV seropositive, placing the donor among the 250 to 350 seropositive members of the cohort. A peripheral blood sample was provided by each donor, and peripheral blood mononuclear cells were used for TCR beta sequencing. The Qiagen DNeasy Blood Extraction Kit was used to extract genomic DNA from the blood cell samples. Paper-wide results and their limitations: Across donors, most TCR sequences were observed very rarely, whereas some public TCRs were present in many individuals. Only TCR beta chains were sequenced in this cohort, and the absence of alpha or paired-chain data limited detectable features. The classifier was reported to diagnose cytomegalovirus status with high specificity and sensitivity in both the original and validation cohorts. When HLA alleles, especially DR and DQ, strongly co-occurred, TCR associations were difficult to assign to individual alleles. Because HLA typing was missing for some donors at each locus, association tests included only the typed subset. The earlier analysis of some 540 of the donors excluded roughly 17 rarely observed V segments, including chromosome 9 orphons, because counts were too low. Presence/absence analyses assumed roughly uniform sequencing depth across donors, an assumption that may not hold. The authors suggested that the approach could potentially be extended to other disease states and immunological phenotypes. According to a later analysis, TCR association rates differed among HLA loci, with DRB1 alleles showing the most associated TCRs and HLA-C alleles showing the fewest. A few of the identified cytomegalovirus-associated TCR beta chains were confirmed in vitro to be specific for cytomegalovirus antigens. According to a later genetic analysis, donors in an Asian-associated ancestry cluster had fewer N-insertions in productive TCRs than the roughly 670-donor mean. A later analysis associated around 16,000 TCR beta sequences with specific HLA alleles at a false discovery rate of 0.05. The only immune exposure information available for the cohort was CMV serostatus. A later analysis found that most CMV-associated TCR beta chains appeared HLA-restricted, with HLA associations seemingly driven largely by CMV exposure. A cluster of highly shared sequence variants was judged likely to be a technical artifact of the sequencing pipeline. In an earlier analysis of some 540 of the donors, most TCR beta V segments appeared in productive rearrangements about 87% or about 30% of the time, broadly matching IMGT annotations. In a later analysis, HLA-associated TCR beta chains were found to be more clonally expanded and to have lower generation probabilities than equally common non-associated chains. The study gave a list of roughly 150 TCR beta chains associated with cytomegalovirus. A further reported finding was that TCR beta sequences accurately predicted the HLA-A and HLA-B alleles for most subjects in the first cohort. Linkage disequilibrium might explain the correlated functional status among segregating V segments, but an unknown experimental factor could not be ruled out. According to a later analysis, parvovirus B19, influenza, CMV and Epstein-Barr virus appeared linked to several top co-occurrence clusters. V-gene and J-gene trimming of TCR beta chains was associated with a missense DCLRE1C variant in a later genetic analysis, and the association was replicated in an independent cohort. The 87-base-pair reads could not distinguish some IMGT-functional V segments, including TRBV6-2 and TRBV6-3, so those segments were excluded.

Library method: the immunoSEQ multiplex PCR assay. For the multiplex PCR, a mixture combining 60 forward primers for TCR Vbeta segments and 13 reverse primers for TCR Jbeta segments was used. The CDR3 region of rearranged TCR beta genes was amplified from genomic DNA with a multiplex PCR assay. Amplified TCR beta libraries were sequenced as 87-base-pair reads on the Illumina HiSeq System. Per the original workflow: A later analysis tallied tens of millions of unique TCR beta chains across the approximately 670 repertoires, and about 12 million of those chains were shared by two or more donors. To remove PCR and sequencing errors, raw reads were error-corrected and collapsed into unique sequences using a nearest-neighbor algorithm that merged closely related sequences. To assign V, D and J gene segments, CDR3 sequences were aligned to IMGT reference sequences. Each retained sequence needed at least a six-nucleotide match to both a V gene segment and a J gene segment. A rearrangement counted as productive if the CDR3 had no stop codons and remained in frame with V and J, and every other rearrangement counted as non-productive. Following IMGT convention, CDR3 was defined as the stretch from the second conserved V-encoded cysteine up to the conserved J-encoded phenylalanine. The earlier analysis of 587 of the donors excluded sequences that lacked an unambiguous match to a single V gene segment. In an earlier analysis of approximately 590 of the donors, V segments were called functional above 56.7% productive rearrangements and were called segregating when the between-donor standard deviation exceeded 5%. A statistical classification framework was built for diagnosing cytomegalovirus status from the catalog of TCR beta chain sequences. In a later analysis, TCR nucleotide sequences were compared against IMGT/GENE-DB human TR gene sequences so that V and J genes could be assigned. In a later analysis, CDR3 sequences and most-parsimonious VDJ recombination scenarios were assigned using the TCRdist pipeline. In a later analysis, every TCR beta chain was defined by the combination of its CDR3 amino acid sequence and its V-gene family, and reads without a unique V-gene family were dropped. To address suspected cross-contamination and a sequencing artifact, a later analysis removed roughly 640 highly shared, low-generation-probability nucleotide sequences. A later analysis calculated a clonal expansion index for each public chain from normalized within-repertoire ranks of inferred template counts. Generation probabilities in a later analysis came from a VDJ recombination model fitted to out-of-frame rearrangements, and those results were checked against IGoR. Hypergeometric tests were used in a later analysis to score TCR-TCR, TCR-HLA and TCR-CMV co-occurrence, with a repertoire-size bias correction applied to the TCR pairs. False discovery rates were estimated in a later analysis by permuting HLA or CMV assignments 20 times. In a later analysis, co-occurring TCRs were grouped using DBSCAN, with TCRdist sequence similarity added in when clustering inside HLA-allele-positive subsets. Repertoires with fewer than 30,000 or more than 120,000 public chains, plus five repertoires with anomalous nucleotide sharing, were excluded from co-occurrence clustering. Imported from immuneACCESS, the table was reduced by TCRdb to in-frame sequences with V and J called. These copies leave out some clones; in studies compared against another copy, an unresolved V gene accounts for under half, and the cause of the remainder is not known. V, J and clone size reflect that table, while D and trimming were determined from the DNA. The table for this sample lists around 100,000 clones; approximately 70% of them were counted only once. Together, the top ten hold under 13% of the sample.

The sequence is built from TRBV14 and TRBJ2-3; no D gene can be assigned with confidence. The origin of this receptor is a man aged 40-50 years in good health and CMV-seropositive. Sample: PBMCs. The DNA sequence follows: TGTGCCAGCAGCCTCCTCACAGATACGCAGTATTTT. Translation gives CASSLLTDTQYF.